This T cell receptor (beta chain) was identified in a study of blood T cells in healthy people across ages. Whole-study results and caveats: Both naive CD4+ cell counts and diversity were greater in long-lived donors than in aged donors.

The V end lost 6 bases, the J end lost 4 bases, and 21 bases lay between the germline ends. This CDR3 spans 16 amino acids. The V gene's germline CDR1 is SGHTA and CDR2 FQGNSA. Combining a sample-barcoded 5' primer with a J-beta primer mix, a second PCR ran for 7 to 11 cycles. Each cDNA molecule, via a template-switch adaptor with 12 random nucleotides, was tagged. Each CDR3 protein gets one entry after TCRdb re-called the 5' RACE reads with MiXCR. The table records roughly 800,000 distinct CDR3 sequences, roughly 25% of them present only once. This clonotype was detected only a few times. Its cognate antigen is unknown. Each donor gave 9.5 to 10 milliliters of peripheral blood. This sample was shared with a second study, whose subject was T cells of mothers and their children. That source notes: Within related and unrelated pairs, thymic selection shapes TCR recombination output in a similar way.

The sequence came from a boy younger than 18 in good health. The sequenced sample consisted of blood. The genes are TRBV7-2 and TRBJ1-1, with D perhaps TRBD1 (6 bases). The CDR3 DNA reads TGTGCCAGCAGATCACCAGGGGCCGGGAGGCTCACTGAAGCTTTCTTT. It codes for CASRSPGAGRLTEAFF.